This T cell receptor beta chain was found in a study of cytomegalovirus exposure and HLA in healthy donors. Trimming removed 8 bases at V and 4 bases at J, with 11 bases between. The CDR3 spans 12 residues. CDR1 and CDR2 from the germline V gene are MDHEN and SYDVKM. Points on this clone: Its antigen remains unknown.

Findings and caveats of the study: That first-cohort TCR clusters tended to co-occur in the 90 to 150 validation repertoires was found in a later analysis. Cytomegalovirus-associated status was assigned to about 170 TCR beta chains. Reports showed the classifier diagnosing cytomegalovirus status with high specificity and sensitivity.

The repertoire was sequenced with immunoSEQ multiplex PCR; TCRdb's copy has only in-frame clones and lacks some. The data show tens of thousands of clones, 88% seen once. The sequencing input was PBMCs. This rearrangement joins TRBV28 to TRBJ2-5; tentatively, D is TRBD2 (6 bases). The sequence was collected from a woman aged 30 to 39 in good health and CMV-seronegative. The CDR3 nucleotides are TGTGCCAGCCGGGCGGGACCAGAGACCCAGTACTTC. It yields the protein CASRAGPETQYF.